This T cell receptor beta chain was identified in a study of human CD8 memory T cell subsets. There are 20 residues in the CDR3. UMI-labeled 5' RACE produced the TCR beta libraries. TCRdb re-analyzed the 5' RACE reads; it lists each CDR3 protein once, without DNA. The sample's table shows several thousand distinct CDR3 sequences. The chain carries TRBV21-1 and TRBJ2-7; the TCRdb call, TRBD2, lacks DNA for checking. TRBV21-1 is tagged as a pseudogene. The origin of this receptor is a human donor in good health. Sequencing was performed on CD8+ stem-like memory T cells (TSCM and TCM) sorted from PBMCs. Subset meaning: stem-like memory CD8 T cells (TSTEM), CCR7+ PD-1- TIGIT-. The CDR3 spells CASSKVIASGPWLESYEQYF.